Listed below are T cell receptor beta chains from one sample, sequenced in a study of neoadjuvant nivolumab and ipilimumab in lung cancer. Sequencing was performed with immunoSEQ multiplex PCR; in TCRdb, only in-frame clones are kept and a portion is missing. The data show about 18,000 clones, over 70% seen once. The specimen was tumor tissue, collected after neoadjuvant nivolumab, alone or with ipilimumab, at or shortly before surgery. Receptors originate from an adult with non-small cell lung cancer. CDR3s include the opening cysteine and the closing phenylalanine or tryptophan. D genes are given only for firm matches. Clone size appears in some rows only: once, few, many, or a class for an expanded clone.

V	J	D	size	CDR3	DNA
TRBV7-9	TRBJ1-6	TRBD1	NA	CASSLQQGANSPLHF	TGTGCCAGCAGCTTACAACAGGGGGCGAATTCACCCCTCCACTTT
TRBV9	TRBJ1-3	NA	NA	CASSVGVQNSGNTIYF	TGTGCCAGCAGCGTAGGGGTACAGAACTCTGGAAACACCATATATTTT
TRBV5-1	TRBJ2-2	NA	NA	CASRGGPRDGELFF	TGCGCCAGCAGAGGGGGGCCCAGGGACGGGGAGCTGTTTTTT
TRBV7-2	TRBJ2-2	TRBD1	few	CASSPGDRFWGELFF	TGTGCCAGCAGCCCCGGGGACAGGTTTTGGGGGGAGCTGTTTTTT
TRBV5-6	TRBJ1-2	TRBD1	NA	CASRVQGANYGYTF	TGTGCCAGCAGGGTACAGGGGGCCAACTATGGCTACACCTTC
TRBV14	TRBJ1-6	TRBD1	NA	CASSRQGMTYNSPLHF	TGTGCCAGCAGCCGACAGGGCATGACCTATAATTCACCCCTCCACTTT
TRBV11-2	TRBJ2-1	NA	few	CASSQSSSQFF	TGTGCCAGCAGCCAAAGTTCTTCGCAGTTCTTC
TRBV18	TRBJ1-5	NA	NA	CASSPPGGSNQPQHF	TGTGCCAGCTCACCACCGGGGGGTAGCAATCAGCCCCAGCATTTT
TRBV9	TRBJ1-2	NA	NA	CASRGGGSGGYTF	TGTGCCAGCAGAGGGGGGGGATCAGGCGGCTACACCTTC
TRBV5-1	TRBJ2-3	NA	NA	CASSAFGNTDTQYF	TGCGCCAGCAGCGCGTTCGGAAACACAGATACGCAGTATTTT
TRBV5-4	TRBJ2-6	NA	few	CASSLSGAQANVLTF	TGTGCCAGCAGCTTGTCGGGGGCTCAGGCCAACGTCCTGACTTTC
TRBV18	TRBJ2-2	NA	NA	CASSRSGTKNTGELFF	TGTGCCAGCTCACGATCCGGGACAAAGAACACCGGGGAGCTGTTTTTT
TRBV7-2	TRBJ1-4	NA	once	CASSSPATNEKLFF	TGTGCCAGCAGCTCCCCTGCAACTAATGAAAAACTGTTTTTT
TRBV9	TRBJ1-6	NA	NA	CASSYRDNNSPLHF	TGTGCCAGCAGCTACCGGGACAACAATTCACCCCTCCACTTT
TRBV6-5	TRBJ2-2	NA	NA	CASTRNTGELFF	TGTGCCAGCACTAGAAACACCGGGGAGCTGTTTTTT
TRBV10-3	TRBJ1-2	TRBD1	once	CAISESKTGTSGYTF	TGTGCCATCAGTGAGTCTAAGACAGGGACTTCTGGCTACACCTTC
TRBV11-2	TRBJ1-2	NA	NA	CASSWDGNYGYTF	TGTGCCAGCAGCTGGGACGGAAACTATGGCTACACCTTC
TRBV27	TRBJ2-1	NA	NA	CASSLSPRANEQFF	TGTGCCAGCAGTTTATCACCTAGGGCGAATGAGCAGTTCTTC
TRBV5-1	TRBJ1-3	NA	NA	CASSLSGGHSGNTIYF	TGCGCCAGCAGCTTGAGTGGAGGCCACTCTGGAAACACCATATATTTT
TRBV4-1	TRBJ1-5	NA	NA	CASSQDWGSNQPQHF	TGCGCCAGCAGCCAAGATTGGGGTAGCAATCAGCCCCAGCATTTT
TRBV4-1	TRBJ1-2	NA	NA	CASSQAAQGLNYGYTF	TGCGCCAGCAGCCAAGCGGCACAGGGTCTAAACTATGGCTACACCTTC
TRBV14	TRBJ2-5	NA	NA	CASSQDGQLRAETQYF	TGTGCCAGCAGCCAAGATGGACAGCTGCGCGCAGAGACCCAGTACTTC
TRBV18	TRBJ1-6	NA	NA	CASSQAYSSYNSPLHF	TGTGCCAGCTCACAGGCTTACAGCTCCTATAATTCACCCCTCCACTTT
TRBV2	TRBJ2-1	TRBD1	NA	CASRTGTGRNNEQFF	TGTGCCAGCAGAACCGGGACAGGACGTAACAATGAGCAGTTCTTC
TRBV7-2	TRBJ2-2	NA	NA	CASSSFRGGTGELFF	TGTGCCAGCAGCTCATTTAGGGGCGGCACCGGGGAGCTGTTTTTT
TRBV7-2	TRBJ1-6	NA	few	CASSNGPERSPLHF	TGTGCCAGCAGCAACGGACCGGAGCGGTCACCCCTCCACTTT
TRBV28	TRBJ1-2	TRBD1	NA	CASRRQGVEANYGYTF	TGTGCCAGCAGACGACAGGGGGTGGAAGCTAACTATGGCTACACCTTC
TRBV11-2	TRBJ1-1	NA	NA	CASSLGDTEAFF	TGTGCCAGCAGCCTAGGGGACACTGAAGCTTTCTTT
TRBV6-5	TRBJ2-4	NA	NA	CASSSTGRLAKNIQYF	TGTGCCAGCAGTTCGACAGGCCGCTTAGCCAAAAACATTCAGTACTTC